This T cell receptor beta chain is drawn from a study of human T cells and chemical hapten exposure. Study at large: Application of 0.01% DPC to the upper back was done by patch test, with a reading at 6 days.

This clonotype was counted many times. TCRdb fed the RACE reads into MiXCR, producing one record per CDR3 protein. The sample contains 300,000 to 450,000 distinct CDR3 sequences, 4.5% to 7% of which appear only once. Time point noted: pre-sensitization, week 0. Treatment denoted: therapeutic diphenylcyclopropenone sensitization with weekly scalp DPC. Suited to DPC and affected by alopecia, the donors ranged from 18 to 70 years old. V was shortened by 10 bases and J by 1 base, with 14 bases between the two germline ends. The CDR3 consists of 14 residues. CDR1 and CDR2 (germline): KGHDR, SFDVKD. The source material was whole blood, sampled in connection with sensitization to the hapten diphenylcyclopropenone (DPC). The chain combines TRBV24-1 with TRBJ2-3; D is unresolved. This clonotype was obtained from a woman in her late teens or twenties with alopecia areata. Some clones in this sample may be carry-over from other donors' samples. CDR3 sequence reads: CATTASSGTDTQYF. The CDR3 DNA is TGTGCCACGACGGCTTCTTCGGGCACAGATACGCAGTATTTT.